This TCR beta chain was documented in a study of T-cell reconstitution after alpha-beta-depleted transplantation in children. Construction of the TCRbeta library involved unique molecular identifiers. TCRdb re-called the PCR reads through MiXCR, storing one row per CDR3 protein. The top ten clones hold roughly 3.9% of a sample with roughly 610,000 distinct CDR3 sequences, more than 9% of them seen once. The CDR3 is 18 residues long. J lost 6 bases, V lost 3 bases, and 13 bases had no gene match. The germline V gene encodes CDR1 SNHLY and CDR2 FYNNEI. This sequence originates from a human donor who donated a stem cell graft to a child with acute myeloid leukemia. This chain uses TRBV2 with TRBJ2-3; 12 bases align to TRBD2. The sample here was PBMCs from the stem cell graft donor, taken from the stem cell graft. The CDR3 region has the DNA TGTGCCAGCAGTGAGACAAGGCTAGCGGGAGGGGGCGCGGATACGCAGTATTTT. It encodes CASSETRLAGGGADTQYF.